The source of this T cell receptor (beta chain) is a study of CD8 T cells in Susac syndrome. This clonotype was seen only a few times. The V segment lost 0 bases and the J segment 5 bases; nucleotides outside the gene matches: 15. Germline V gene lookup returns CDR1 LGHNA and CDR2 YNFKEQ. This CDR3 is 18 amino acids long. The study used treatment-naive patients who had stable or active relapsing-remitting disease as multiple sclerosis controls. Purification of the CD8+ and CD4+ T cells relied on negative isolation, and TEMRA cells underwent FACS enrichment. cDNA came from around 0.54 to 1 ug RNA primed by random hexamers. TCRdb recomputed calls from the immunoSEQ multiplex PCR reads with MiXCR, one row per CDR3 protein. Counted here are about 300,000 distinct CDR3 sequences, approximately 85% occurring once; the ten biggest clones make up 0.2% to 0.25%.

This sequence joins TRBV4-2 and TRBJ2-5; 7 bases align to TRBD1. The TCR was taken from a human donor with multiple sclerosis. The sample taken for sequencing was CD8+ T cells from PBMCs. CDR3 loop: CASSQDIGTVKVGETQYF. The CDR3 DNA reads TGTGCCAGCAGCCAAGATATAGGGACAGTAAAGGTCGGGGAGACCCAGTACTTC.